Listed here are 15 T cell receptor beta chains from one sample, sequenced in a study of shared clonotypes between healthy human individuals. Naive CD8 cells, CD45RO-negative and positively selected for CCR7, excluded terminally differentiated effector memory CD45RA+ cells. Here immunoSEQ multiplex PCR was the method, and the copy in TCRdb shows in-frame clones only, minus some. There are more than 2 million clones in the sample; about 95% occur only once, and 1.1% lies in the top ten. The source material was naive CD8+ T cells sorted from blood. All receptors come from a young man in good health.

The chain uses TRBV7-9 and TRBJ2-7; the match to TRBD1 covers 9 bases. V trimming: 1 base; J trimming: 4 bases; junction bases outside the gene matches: 5. CDR3 size: 15 residues. The germline V gene has CDR1 SEHNR and CDR2 FQNEAQ (reference sequence). CDR3 loop: CASSLGSQGAYEQYF. The DNA of the CDR3 is TGTGCCAGCAGCTTAGGTTCACAGGGGGCGTACGAGCAGTACTTC.

The rearrangement links TRBV4-3 to TRBJ2-3; D uncertain. V dropped 0 bases and J dropped 4 bases, with 20 bases sitting between them. The CDR3 totals 18 residues. CDR1 and CDR2 from the germline V gene are LGHNA and YSLEER. CDR3 amino acids: CASSQDQERDVTADTQYF. Here the CDR3 DNA reads TGCGCCAGCAGCCAAGATCAGGAGCGAGATGTGACCGCAGATACGCAGTATTTT.

This chain links TRBV4-1 with TRBJ1-2; TRBD1 agrees at 8 bases. Trimming removed 4 bases from V and 6 bases from J; junction bases left unmatched: 13. Looked up from germline, CDR1 is MGHRA and CDR2 is YSYEKL. The CDR3 contains 16 residues. This CDR3 is CASSPTREDRAHGYTF. The CDR3 coding sequence is TGCGCCAGCAGCCCAACAAGGGAGGACAGGGCCCATGGCTACACCTTC.

On this clone: Other DNA sequences in this sample translate to the same CDR3. The chain carries TRBV5-1 and TRBJ2-2, with D possibly matching TRBD1 (5 bases). Germline CDR1 SGHRS, CDR2 YFSETQ. The CDR3 runs 14 residues. V gave up 0 bases and J gave up 4 bases, with 7 bases separating them. Written as DNA, the CDR3 is TGCGCCAGCAGCTTGGCTAGGGGCACCGGGGAGCTGTTTTTT. Protein product: CASSLARGTGELFF.

The CDR3 region is CASSGGRAYNEQFF. The CDR3, as DNA: TGTGCCAGCAGTGGCGGGAGAGCCTACAATGAGCAGTTCTTC. The V gene is TRBV28, the J gene TRBJ2-1; 7 nucleotides agree with TRBD2. The CDR3 runs 14 residues. The germline gives CDR1 MDHEN, CDR2 SYDVKM. V trimming: 5 bases; J trimming: 2 bases; junction bases outside the gene matches: 3. Complete variable domain (other parts from reference TRBV28 and TRBJ2-1): DVKVTQSSRYLVKRTGEKVFLECVQDMDHENMFWYRQDPGLGLRLIYFSYDVKMKEKGDIPEGYSVSREKKERFSLILESASTNQTSMYLCASSGGRAYNEQFFGPGTRLTVL.

The chain links TRBV5-6 to TRBJ1-1; no reliable D call. Germline CDR1 and CDR2: SGHDT and YYEEEE. The CDR3 is 14 residues long. Trimming pared 2 bases from V and 3 bases from J, leaving 11 bases between. The CDR3 protein is CASSLGETYTEAFF. The CDR3 DNA follows: TGTGCCAGCAGCTTAGGAGAAACCTACACTGAAGCTTTCTTT.

This clone was picked up one time. V gene TRBV11-2 combines with J gene TRBJ2-4; D gene unclear. This CDR3 is built from 15 residues. Germline loops: CDR1 SGHAT, CDR2 FQNNGV. V was shortened by 1 base and J by 0 bases, with 7 bases between the two germline ends. CDR3 loop: CASSLGPGAKNIQYF. The DNA of the CDR3 is TGTGCCAGCAGCTTAGGTCCGGGAGCCAAAAACATTCAGTACTTC.

The chain joins TRBV27 to TRBJ2-3; 7 bases are shared with TRBD1. The V segment lost 5 bases and the J segment 5 bases; nucleotides outside the gene matches: 7. CDR3 length equals 14 residues. Germline lookup yields CDR1 MNHEY and CDR2 SMNVEV (reference sequence). As DNA, the CDR3 is TGTGCCAGCAGTGGGTATACAGGGGAAGATACGCAGTATTTT. Protein sequence: CASSGYTGEDTQYF.

CDR3 loop: CASSLQGFTYEQYF. CDR3 DNA sequence: TGTGCCAGCAGTCTCCAGGGGTTTACCTACGAGCAGTACTTC. The chain links TRBV28 to TRBJ2-7; D possibly corresponds to TRBD1 (6 bases). Deletions cut 5 bases from V and 2 bases from J, with 13 bases between. The germline gives CDR1 MDHEN, CDR2 SYDVKM. The CDR3 is made up of 14 amino acids. The full variable domain, in which reference TRBV28 and TRBJ2-7 provide the parts outside the CDR3, is DVKVTQSSRYLVKRTGEKVFLECVQDMDHENMFWYRQDPGLGLRLIYFSYDVKMKEKGDIPEGYSVSREKKERFSLILESASTNQTSMYLCASSLQGFTYEQYFGPGTRLTVT.

The V and J genes are TRBV7-9 and TRBJ1-1; D uncertain. Between the trimmed V and J ends, which lost 2 bases and 4 bases, there was a span of 8 bases. The V gene's germline CDR1 is SEHNR and CDR2 FQNEAQ (reference sequence). This CDR3 has 13 residues. In nucleotides, the CDR3 is TGTGCCAGCAGCTTAATGGGCTCCACTGAAGCTTTCTTT. Protein product: CASSLMGSTEAFF.

This CDR3 is CATSGEANQPQHF. The DNA for the CDR3 is TGTGCCACCAGCGGTGAGGCCAATCAGCCCCAGCATTTT. V and J are TRBV15 and TRBJ1-5; D gene unclear. Trimming cost V 5 bases and J 3 bases, with 8 bases left between them. The germline V gene has CDR1 LNHNV and CDR2 YYDKDF (reference sequence). This CDR3 comprises 13 residues.

The chain is built from TRBV7-9 and TRBJ1-5, with D perhaps TRBD1 (6 bases). The V and J ends lost 6 bases and 2 bases respectively, with 11 bases between them. Germline loops: CDR1 SEHNR, CDR2 FQNEAQ (reference sequence). The CDR3 contains 14 residues. The CDR3 spells CASSNREGNQPQHF. For the CDR3, the DNA is TGTGCCAGCAGTAACAGGGAGGGCAATCAGCCCCAGCATTTT.

The V and J genes are TRBV7-9 and TRBJ2-7; TRBD1 matches 8 bases. Germline loops: CDR1 SEHNR, CDR2 FQNEAQ (reference sequence). V dropped 5 bases and J dropped 1; count of bases not matched to a gene: 7. CDR3 size: 15 residues. In DNA, the CDR3 is TGTGCCAGCAGCGCCGGACAGGGCTGGTCCTACGAGCAGTACTTC. This encodes CASSAGQGWSYEQYF.

V usage is TRBV30 and J usage is TRBJ1-2; maybe TRBD1 (5 bases). This CDR3 spans 13 amino acids. Germline assignment: CDR1 GTSNPN and CDR2 SVGIG (reference sequence). V lost 0 bases to trimming and J lost 2 bases, with 7 bases between them. The CDR3 coding sequence is TGTGCCTGGAGTGTACAGGAGAACTATGGCTACACCTTC. Protein product: CAWSVQENYGYTF.

The rearrangement uses TRBV27 and TRBJ2-7; D is possibly TRBD2 (6 bases). V was cut by 5 bases and J by 7 bases, with 15 bases left in between. This CDR3 spans 13 amino acids. Germline-derived CDR1 and CDR2 are MNHEY and SMNVEV (reference sequence). CDR3 sequence reads: CASSAGGIREQYF. Written as DNA, the CDR3 is TGTGCCAGCAGTGCCGGGGGAATTAGGGAGCAGTACTTC.